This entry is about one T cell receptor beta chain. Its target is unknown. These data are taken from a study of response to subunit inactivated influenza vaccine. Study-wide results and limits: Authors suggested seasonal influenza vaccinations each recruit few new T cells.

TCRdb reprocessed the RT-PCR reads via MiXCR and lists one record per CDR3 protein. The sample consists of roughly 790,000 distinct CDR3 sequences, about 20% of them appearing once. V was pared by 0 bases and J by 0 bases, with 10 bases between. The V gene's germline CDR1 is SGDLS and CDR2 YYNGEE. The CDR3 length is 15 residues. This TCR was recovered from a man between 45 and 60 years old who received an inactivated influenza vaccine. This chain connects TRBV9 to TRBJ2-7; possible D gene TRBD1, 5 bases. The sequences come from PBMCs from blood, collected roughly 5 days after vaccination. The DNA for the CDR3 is TGTGCCAGCAGCGTAGGGACATCTAGCTCCTACGAGCAGTACTTC. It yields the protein CASSVGTSSSYEQYF.